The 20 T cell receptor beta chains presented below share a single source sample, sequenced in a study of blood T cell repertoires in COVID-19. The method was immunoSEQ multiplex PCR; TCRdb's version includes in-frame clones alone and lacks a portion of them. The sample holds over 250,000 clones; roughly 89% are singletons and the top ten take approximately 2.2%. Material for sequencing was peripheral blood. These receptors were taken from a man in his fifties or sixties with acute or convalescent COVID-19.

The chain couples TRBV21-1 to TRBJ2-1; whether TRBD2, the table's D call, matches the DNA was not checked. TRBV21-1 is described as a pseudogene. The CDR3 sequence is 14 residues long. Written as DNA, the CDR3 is TGTGCCAGCAGCAAAGTTGCTAGCCGGTATGAGCAGTTCTTC. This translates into CASSKVASRYEQFF.

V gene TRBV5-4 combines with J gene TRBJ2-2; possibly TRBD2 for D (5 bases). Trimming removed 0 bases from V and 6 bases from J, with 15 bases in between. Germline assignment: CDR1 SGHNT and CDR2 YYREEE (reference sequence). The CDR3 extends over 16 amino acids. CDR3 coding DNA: TGTGCCAGCAGCTTGGCGGACTCAAGAAGGCCCGGGGAGCTGTTTTTT. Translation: CASSLADSRRPGELFF.

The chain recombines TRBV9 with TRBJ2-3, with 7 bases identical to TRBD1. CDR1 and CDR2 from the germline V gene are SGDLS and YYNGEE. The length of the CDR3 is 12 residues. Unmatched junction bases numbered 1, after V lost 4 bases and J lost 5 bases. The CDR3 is CASSRTGDTQYF. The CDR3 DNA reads TGTGCCAGCAGCCGGACAGGAGATACGCAGTATTTT.

The CDR3 loop is CASRTRDREGANYGYTF. The CDR3 DNA reads TGTGCCAGCAGGACCCGGGACAGGGAAGGTGCTAACTATGGCTACACCTTC. This chain links TRBV27 with TRBJ1-2, with 9 nucleotides matching TRBD1. The junction had 11 bases not matched to a gene; V was cut back by 6 bases and J by 0 bases. Germline V CDR1 and CDR2: MNHEY, SMNVEV (reference sequence). This CDR3 is 17 amino acids long.

DNA for the CDR3: TGCGCCAGCAGCCAAGATCTGACTGTGGAGACCCAGTACTTC. Translating gives CASSQDLTVETQYF. This rearrangement joins TRBV4-1 to TRBJ2-5; no firm D call. Deletions cut 0 bases from V and 5 bases from J, with 10 bases between. Looked up from germline, CDR1 is MGHRA and CDR2 is YSYEKL. The CDR3 length is 14 residues.

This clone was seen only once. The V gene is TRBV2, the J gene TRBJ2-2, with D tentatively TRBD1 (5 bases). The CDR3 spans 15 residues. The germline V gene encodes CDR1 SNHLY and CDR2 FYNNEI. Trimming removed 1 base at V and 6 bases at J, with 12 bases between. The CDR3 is CASSEGQRGSGELFF. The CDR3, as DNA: TGTGCCAGCAGTGAAGGGCAAAGGGGATCCGGGGAGCTGTTTTTT.

The DNA of the CDR3 is TGTGCCAGCAGTTACTCACTAGCGGGTGCGGCAGAGACCCAGTACTTC. Encoded protein: CASSYSLAGAAETQYF. This chain uses TRBV6-5 with TRBJ2-5; TRBD2 matches at 9 bases. The V gene end was trimmed by 0 bases and the J gene end by 4 bases; junction bases not matched to a gene: 6. The CDR3 covers 16 residues. Germline-derived CDR1 and CDR2 are MNHEY and SVGAGI.

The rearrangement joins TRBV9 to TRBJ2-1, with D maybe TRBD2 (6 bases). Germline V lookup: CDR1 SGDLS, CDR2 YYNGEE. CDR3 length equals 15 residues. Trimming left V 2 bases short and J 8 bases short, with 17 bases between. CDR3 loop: CASSVGPGGKDEQFF. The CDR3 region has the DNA TGTGCCAGCAGCGTGGGGCCCGGGGGAAAGGATGAGCAGTTCTTC.

The DNA of the CDR3 is TGTGCCAGCAGCCCGGGACTAGCGGGAACTAAAGACTCCTACGAGCAGTACTTC. Amino acids: CASSPGLAGTKDSYEQYF. The rearrangement joins TRBV5-4 to TRBJ2-7; 13 positions agree with TRBD2. Losses at the gene ends were 4 bases for V and 0 bases for J; bases not matched to a gene: 10. This CDR3 contains 18 residues. Germline CDR1 and CDR2: SGHNT and YYREEE (reference sequence).

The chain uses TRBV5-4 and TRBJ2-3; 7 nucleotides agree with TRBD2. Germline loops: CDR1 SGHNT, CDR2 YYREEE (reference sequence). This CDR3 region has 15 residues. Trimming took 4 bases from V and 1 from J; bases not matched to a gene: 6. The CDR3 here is CASSGLAGGTDTQYF. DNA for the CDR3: TGTGCCAGCAGCGGACTGGCGGGGGGCACAGATACGCAGTATTTT.

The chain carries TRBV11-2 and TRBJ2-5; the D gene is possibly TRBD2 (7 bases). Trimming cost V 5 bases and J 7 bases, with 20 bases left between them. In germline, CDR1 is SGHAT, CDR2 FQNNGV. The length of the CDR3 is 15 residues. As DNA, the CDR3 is TGTGCCAGCAGCCCCTGGGAGGGGGGCCGGGTGACCCAGTACTTC. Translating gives CASSPWEGGRVTQYF.

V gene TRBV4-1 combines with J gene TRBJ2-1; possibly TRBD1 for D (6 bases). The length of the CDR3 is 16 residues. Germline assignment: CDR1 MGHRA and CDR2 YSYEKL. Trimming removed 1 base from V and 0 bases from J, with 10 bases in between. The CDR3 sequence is CASSQGQASSYNEQFF. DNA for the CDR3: TGCGCCAGCAGCCAAGGACAGGCCTCCTCCTACAATGAGCAGTTCTTC.

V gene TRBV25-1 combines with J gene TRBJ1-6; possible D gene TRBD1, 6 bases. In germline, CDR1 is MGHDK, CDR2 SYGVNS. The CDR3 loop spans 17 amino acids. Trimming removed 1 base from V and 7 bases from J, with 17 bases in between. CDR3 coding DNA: TGTGCCAGCAGTGAATTATTGACAGGCGACCACAATTCACCCCTCCACTTT. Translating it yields CASSELLTGDHNSPLHF.

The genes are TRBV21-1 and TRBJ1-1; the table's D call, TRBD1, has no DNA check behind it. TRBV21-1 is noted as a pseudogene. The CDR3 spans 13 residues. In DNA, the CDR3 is TGTGCCAGCAGCAAACAGGCGAACACTGAAGCTTTCTTT. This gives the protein CASSKQANTEAFF.

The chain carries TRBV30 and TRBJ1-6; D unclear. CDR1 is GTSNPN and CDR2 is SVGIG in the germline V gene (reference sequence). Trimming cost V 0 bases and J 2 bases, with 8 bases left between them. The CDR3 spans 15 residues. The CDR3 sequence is CAWSVLNPYNSPLHF. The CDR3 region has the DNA TGTGCCTGGAGTGTACTGAACCCCTATAATTCACCCCTCCACTTT.

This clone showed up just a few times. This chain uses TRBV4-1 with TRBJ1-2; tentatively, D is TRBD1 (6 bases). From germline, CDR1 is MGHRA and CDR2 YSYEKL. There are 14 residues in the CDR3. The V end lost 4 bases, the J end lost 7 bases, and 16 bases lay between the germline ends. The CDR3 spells CASSPAGGLGGYTF. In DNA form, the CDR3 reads TGCGCCAGCAGCCCGGCTGGGGGCCTTGGTGGCTACACCTTC.

CDR3 coding DNA: TGTGCCAGTAGTATAGCCGGACAGGCCTCCTACGAGCAGTACTTC. It encodes CASSIAGQASYEQYF. The chain employs TRBV19 and TRBJ2-7; 7 nucleotides agree with TRBD1. Germline-derived CDR1 and CDR2 are LNHDA and SQIVND (reference sequence). V lost 1 base and J lost 0; bases outside the gene matches: 3. This CDR3 comprises 15 residues.

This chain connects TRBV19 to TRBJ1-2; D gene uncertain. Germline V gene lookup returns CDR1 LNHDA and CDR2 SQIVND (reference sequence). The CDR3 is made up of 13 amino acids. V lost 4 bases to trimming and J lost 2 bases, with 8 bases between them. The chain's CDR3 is CASSTQSNYGYTF. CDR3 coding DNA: TGTGCCAGTAGTACCCAATCAAACTATGGCTACACCTTC.

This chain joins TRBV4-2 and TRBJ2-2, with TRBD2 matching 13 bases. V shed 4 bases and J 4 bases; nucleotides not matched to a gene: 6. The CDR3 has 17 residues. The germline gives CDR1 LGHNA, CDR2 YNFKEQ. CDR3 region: CASSRVGLAGSTGELFF. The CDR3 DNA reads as TGTGCCAGCAGCCGAGTGGGACTAGCGGGAAGCACCGGGGAGCTGTTTTTT.

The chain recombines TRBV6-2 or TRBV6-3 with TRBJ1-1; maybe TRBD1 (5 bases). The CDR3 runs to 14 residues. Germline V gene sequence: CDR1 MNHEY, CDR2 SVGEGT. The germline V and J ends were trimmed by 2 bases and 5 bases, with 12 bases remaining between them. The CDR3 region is CASSYLHGGTEAFF. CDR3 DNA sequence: TGTGCCAGCAGTTACCTACACGGGGGTACTGAAGCTTTCTTT.